The entry below describes one TCR beta chain. What it recognizes is unknown. A much larger clone is a single base away; this may be a read error. Diagnoses were made from clinical symptoms, serum measures (thyroxine and TRAb), thyroid ultrasound and orbital computed tomography. Regions amplified from RNA transcripts were the TCR beta CDR3 regions. RT-PCR in the first round (using the HTBI primer set) targeted the TCR CDR3. Each CDR3 protein gets one entry after TCRdb re-called the multiplex PCR reads with MiXCR. Of 220,000 or so distinct CDR3 sequences in the sample, around 15% were seen once. This sample was included in a study of T cells in Graves' hyperthyroidism and ophthalmopathy. General study points: The model anticipated ophthalmopathy a median about 7.1 months pre-onset.

CDR3 length: 14 amino acids. V lost 4 bases and J lost 3, with 10 bases in between. Germline loops: CDR1 LNHDA, CDR2 SQIVND (reference sequence). Source material: blood. The rearrangement joins TRBV19 to TRBJ1-5; D is uncertain. The clonotype comes from a woman in her late teens or twenties with Graves' ophthalmopathy. CDR3 residues: CASSTRSDNQPQHF. For the CDR3, the DNA is TGTGCCAGTAGTACCAGGTCTGACAATCAGCCCCAGCATTTT.